This TCR beta chain was recovered during a study of T cells in Graves' hyperthyroidism and ophthalmopathy. Study-level findings and limits: Ophthalmopathy was identified by the model a median about six months ahead of onset. Blood shared most expanded thyroid clonotypes above 0.001. By a 13 V-J model, ophthalmopathy was set apart from stable hyperthyroidism.

The V gene's germline CDR1 is SQVTM and CDR2 ANQGSEA. CDR3 length equals 11 residues. The trim removed 6 bases at V and 5 bases at J, leaving 3 bases unmatched. This clonotype has a handful of counts. The target antigen is unknown. The TCR beta CDR3 regions underwent amplification using RNA transcripts as the source. The HTBI primer set drove a first-round RT-PCR of the TCR CDR3. TCRdb called the multiplex PCR reads again in MiXCR, with one record for every CDR3 protein. The sample has 500,000 to 800,000 distinct CDR3 sequences, 45% seen once. The sequence was obtained from an adult man with Graves' disease, either hyperthyroidism or ophthalmopathy (not recorded which). Sequencing used peripheral blood or thyroid tissue (not recorded which). The chain carries TRBV29-1 and TRBJ2-5, with TRBD1 identical over 7 bases. CDR3 sequence: CSVGGGETQYF. The CDR3 nucleotides read TGCAGCGTAGGGGGCGGGGAGACCCAGTACTTC.